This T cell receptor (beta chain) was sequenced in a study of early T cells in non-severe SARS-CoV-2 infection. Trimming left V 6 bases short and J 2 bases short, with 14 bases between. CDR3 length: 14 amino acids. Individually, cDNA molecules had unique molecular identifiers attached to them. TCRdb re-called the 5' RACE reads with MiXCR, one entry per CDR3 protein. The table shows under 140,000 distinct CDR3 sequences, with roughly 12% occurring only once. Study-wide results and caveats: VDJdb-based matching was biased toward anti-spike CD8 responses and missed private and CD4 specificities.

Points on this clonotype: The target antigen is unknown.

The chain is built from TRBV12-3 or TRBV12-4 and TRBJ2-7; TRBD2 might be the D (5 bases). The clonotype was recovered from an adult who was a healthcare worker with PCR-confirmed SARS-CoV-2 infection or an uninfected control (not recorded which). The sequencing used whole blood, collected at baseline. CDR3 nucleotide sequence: TGTGCCAGCAGCCACACACGGAGGACCTACGAGCAGTACTTC. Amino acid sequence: CASSHTRRTYEQYF.